Listed below are T cell receptor beta chains from one sample, sequenced in a study of blood T cells in healthy people across ages. In TCRdb, the 5' RACE reads were re-called with MiXCR into one record per CDR3 protein. The profile shows some 700,000 distinct CDR3 sequences, about a fifth of them singletons. The specimen sequenced was blood. These receptors were obtained from a man in his 70s in good health. Each CDR3 is given with its conserved first and last residue. The D gene is left open where the match is weak. Size is omitted from some rows. Given values are once, few, many or a class for expanded clones.

d_gene	abundance	j_gene	v_gene	CDR3aa	CDR3nt
TRBD2	.	TRBJ2-3	TRBV12-3/TRBV12-4	CASRKLAVSTDTQYF	TGTGCCAGCAGGAAACTAGCGGTTAGCACAGATACGCAGTATTTT
.	few	TRBJ2-5	TRBV10-2	CASSESNQETQYF	TGCGCCAGCAGTGAGTCTAATCAAGAGACCCAGTACTTC
TRBD1	.	TRBJ1-1	TRBV6-1	CASSAQTGGTEAFF	TGTGCCAGCAGTGCGCAAACAGGGGGCACTGAAGCTTTCTTT
TRBD1	few	TRBJ1-2	TRBV5-1	CASSFSSGGDGGYTF	TGCGCCAGCAGCTTCTCTTCAGGGGGGGACGGGGGCTACACCTTC
TRBD1	many	TRBJ1-1	TRBV7-2	CASSTGVAEAFF	TGTGCCAGCAGTACAGGGGTGGCTGAAGCTTTCTTT
.	.	TRBJ2-4	TRBV6-5	CANSSRRVQYF	TGTGCCAACAGTTCCAGACGAGTTCAGTACTTC
.	many	TRBJ2-7	TRBV7-2	CASSSKTGPYEQYF	TGTGCCAGCAGCTCGAAGACAGGACCTTACGAGCAGTACTTC
.	few	TRBJ2-3	TRBV5-1	CASSLGVYPSTDTQYF	TGCGCCAGCAGCTTGGGGGTTTATCCTAGCACAGATACGCAGTATTTT
.	few	TRBJ2-6	TRBV20-1	CSAREQGSGANVLTF	TGCAGTGCTAGAGAACAGGGATCTGGGGCCAACGTCCTGACTTTC
.	.	TRBJ1-6	TRBV7-9	CASSPEEGSYNSPLHF	TGTGCCAGCAGCCCCGAAGAGGGTTCCTATAATTCACCCCTCCACTTT
TRBD1	.	TRBJ2-3	TRBV12-3/TRBV12-4	CASSLGDRGPDAQYF	TGTGCCAGCAGTTTAGGGGACAGGGGGCCAGATGCGCAGTATTTT
TRBD2	few	TRBJ2-3	TRBV12-3/TRBV12-4	CASSPLSGRAGNTQYF	TGTGCCAGCAGTCCCCTTAGCGGGAGGGCCGGGAATACGCAGTATTTT
.	.	TRBJ2-5	TRBV6-1	CASSELEETQYF	TGTGCCAGCAGTGAACTGGAGGAGACCCAGTACTTC
.	few	TRBJ1-1	TRBV11-2	CASSARGGTEAFF	TGTGCCAGCAGCGCCAGGGGTGGCACTGAAGCTTTCTTT
TRBD1	.	TRBJ1-2	TRBV6-5	CASSRINRGTDGYTF	TGTGCCAGCAGTCGGATTAACAGGGGAACTGATGGCTACACCTTC
.	few	TRBJ2-7	TRBV28	CASSPTFSGEQYF	TGTGCCAGCAGTCCGACCTTCAGCGGCGAGCAGTACTTC
TRBD1	.	TRBJ2-5	TRBV6-2/TRBV6-3	CASRRGGGTAQETQYF	TGTGCCAGCAGACGAGGGGGTGGGACAGCCCAAGAGACCCAGTACTTC
.	few	TRBJ1-2	TRBV29-1	CSVRQGTPRSYTF	TGCAGCGTTCGTCAAGGGACACCACGGAGCTACACCTTC
.	once	TRBJ2-4	TRBV29-1	CSVEANTREVAKNIQYF	TGCAGCGTTGAAGCGAATACCAGGGAAGTAGCCAAAAACATTCAGTACTTC
TRBD1	.	TRBJ2-3	TRBV28	CASIPLGTGLPDTQYF	TGTGCCAGCATTCCCCTCGGGACAGGGCTCCCAGATACGCAGTATTTT
.	few	TRBJ2-4	TRBV5-6	CASSLADTTTYF	TGTGCCAGCAGCTTGGCCGACACCACGACCTACTTC
.	few	TRBJ2-3	TRBV7-7	CASSLGGGDTDTQYF	TGTGCCAGCAGTCTAGGCGGTGGCGACACAGATACGCAGTATTTT
.	few	TRBJ2-1	TRBV14	CASSQGQLRVAQFF	TGTGCCAGCAGCCAAGGCCAACTCAGGGTGGCGCAGTTCTTC
.	few	TRBJ1-2	TRBV28	CASSLRQPPGYTF	TGTGCCAGCAGTTTACGACAGCCGCCGGGCTACACCTTC
.	few	TRBJ1-5	TRBV20-1	CSARGGPRGNQPQHF	TGCAGTGCCCGAGGGGGGCCCCGGGGCAATCAGCCCCAGCATTTT
TRBD2	many	TRBJ2-1	TRBV28	CASSLSGSTYNEQFF	TGTGCCAGCAGTTTGAGCGGGAGTACCTACAATGAGCAGTTCTTC
TRBD1	.	TRBJ1-2	TRBV5-1	CASSLSPGQGYGYTF	TGCGCCAGCAGCTTGTCCCCGGGACAGGGGTATGGCTACACCTTC
TRBD2	.	TRBJ2-3	TRBV20-1	CSARGLGLGGTDTQYF	TGCAGTGCTAGGGGGCTCGGACTAGGGGGCACAGATACGCAGTATTTT
.	.	TRBJ1-1	TRBV5-1	CASSLAGGGSGEAFF	TGCGCCAGCAGCTTGGCCGGGGGGGGCTCCGGTGAAGCTTTCTTT
.	.	TRBJ1-1	TRBV5-1	CASSSILRGTNTEAFF	TGCGCCAGCAGCTCAATACTAAGGGGTACGAACACTGAAGCTTTCTTT
.	.	TRBJ1-2	TRBV9	CASSVGDSPYGYTF	TGTGCCAGCAGCGTAGGCGACAGTCCCTATGGCTACACCTTC
TRBD1	few	TRBJ2-5	TRBV12-3/TRBV12-4	CASSGTGSEIQYF	TGTGCCAGCAGCGGGACAGGGTCAGAGATCCAGTACTTC
.	.	TRBJ1-4	TRBV6-5	CASRPGTGVGNEKLFF	TGTGCCAGCAGGCCCGGGACCGGGGTGGGGAATGAAAAACTGTTTTTT
.	.	TRBJ1-2	TRBV13	CASSTQQKFYTF	TGTGCCAGCAGCACACAACAGAAATTCTACACCTTC
TRBD1	.	TRBJ1-4	TRBV12-3/TRBV12-4	CASSLRQGIEKLFF	TGTGCCAGCAGTTTAAGACAGGGGATTGAAAAACTGTTTTTT
.	.	TRBJ2-3	TRBV20-1	CSASKRSGDTDTQYF	TGCAGTGCTAGTAAACGGTCGGGGGACACAGATACGCAGTATTTT
.	few	TRBJ1-5	TRBV30	CAWSPPLGPEPQHF	TGTGCCTGGAGTCCACCCTTAGGGCCGGAGCCCCAGCATTTT
.	few	TRBJ2-7	TRBV27	CASNPTGGTYEQYF	TGTGCCAGCAACCCAACTGGGGGAACCTACGAGCAGTACTTC
.	.	TRBJ2-1	TRBV4-2	CASSQGSGYQYNEQFF	TGTGCCAGCAGCCAAGGGAGCGGTTATCAATACAATGAGCAGTTCTTC
TRBD1	many	TRBJ2-1	TRBV7-9	CASSSGQGRYNEQFF	TGTGCCAGCAGCTCCGGACAGGGGCGCTACAATGAGCAGTTCTTC
.	few	TRBJ2-1	TRBV6-2/TRBV6-3	CASSLPAFYNEQFF	TGTGCCAGCAGCCTCCCGGCGTTTTACAATGAGCAGTTCTTC
TRBD1	.	TRBJ2-1	TRBV10-1	CASSNYRGSHNEQFF	TGCGCCAGCAGTAATTACAGGGGGTCCCACAATGAGCAGTTCTTC
TRBD1	few	TRBJ2-7	TRBV3-1	CASSLYSMDRYYEQYF	TGTGCCAGCAGCCTATATTCCATGGACAGGTATTACGAGCAGTACTTC
TRBD1	.	TRBJ2-5	TRBV6-1	CASSQRDRAEETQYF	TGTGCCAGCAGTCAGAGGGACAGGGCTGAAGAGACCCAGTACTTC
TRBD1	.	TRBJ2-7	TRBV5-1	CASRLTGVASYEQYF	TGCGCCAGCAGACTCACAGGGGTCGCATCCTACGAGCAGTACTTC
.	.	TRBJ2-7	TRBV10-2	CASTLDRDSHEQYF	TGCGCCAGCACCCTAGACAGGGACTCCCACGAGCAGTACTTC
TRBD1	many	TRBJ2-1	TRBV4-2	CASSQNTGGSYNEQFF	TGTGCCAGCAGCCAAAACACAGGGGGCTCCTACAATGAGCAGTTCTTC
.	.	TRBJ2-4	TRBV12-3/TRBV12-4	CASTKGGGWIKNIQYF	TGTGCCAGCACTAAGGGGGGAGGCTGGATCAAAAACATTCAGTACTTC
TRBD2	few	TRBJ2-2	TRBV29-1	CSVETSGANTGELFF	TGCAGCGTTGAGACTAGCGGGGCGAACACCGGGGAGCTGTTTTTT
.	many	TRBJ1-1	TRBV5-1	CASSLYGAVLLGAEAFF	TGCGCCAGCAGCTTGTACGGGGCCGTACTTCTAGGCGCTGAAGCTTTCTTT
TRBD2	.	TRBJ2-4	TRBV25-1	CASKPPGGKNIQYF	TGTGCCAGCAAACCGCCGGGGGGGAAAAACATTCAGTACTTC
TRBD1	.	TRBJ1-4	TRBV28	CASSSDRGQLSRKLFF	TGTGCCAGCAGTTCGGACAGGGGGCAACTGAGTAGAAAACTGTTTTTT
.	.	TRBJ1-4	TRBV7-9	CASNGGANEKLFF	TGTGCCAGCAATGGGGGGGCTAATGAAAAACTGTTTTTT